Below, 17 T cell receptor beta chains from the same sample are listed, as sequenced in a study of blood T cell repertoires in COVID-19. Sequenced by immunoSEQ multiplex PCR; TCRdb stores in-frame clones only, minus some. The sample gives tens of thousands of clones, 80% to 95% of which show up once; 6.9% is in the top ten. Specimen: peripheral blood. The source of these receptors is a human donor in a cohort sampled during active COVID-19.

The genes are TRBV5-1 and TRBJ2-5; no clear D gene. The germline CDR1 and CDR2 sequences are SGHRS and YFSETQ. This CDR3 spans 15 amino acids. Between the trimmed V and J ends, which lost 1 base and 1 base, there was a span of 11 bases. CDR3 sequence reads: CASSLSAGSQETQYF. The CDR3 DNA reads TGCGCCAGCAGCTTGTCGGCAGGAAGCCAAGAGACCCAGTACTTC.

The chain is built from TRBV7-6 and TRBJ2-5, with D perhaps TRBD1 (5 bases). The V gene lost 2 bases and the J gene lost 3 bases, with 16 bases spanning the gap. The CDR3 is 16 amino acids. Germline CDR1 SGHVS, CDR2 FNYEAQ. This CDR3 reads CASSLWGWSGKETQYF. CDR3 nucleotides: TGTGCCAGCAGCTTATGGGGCTGGTCGGGCAAAGAGACCCAGTACTTC.

V gene TRBV25-1 combines with J gene TRBJ1-1, with D possibly being TRBD1 (6 bases). The V and J ends lost 5 bases and 6 bases respectively, with 16 bases between them. The germline V gene encodes CDR1 MGHDK and CDR2 SYGVNS. The CDR3 runs to 14 residues. The CDR3: CASSKQGRGAEAFF. For the CDR3, the DNA is TGTGCCAGCAGTAAACAGGGTCGGGGGGCTGAAGCTTTCTTT.

The V gene is TRBV7-2, the J gene TRBJ2-7; 8 bases map to TRBD1. Germline CDR1 and CDR2: SGHTA and FQGNSA. Losses at the gene ends were 1 base for V and 3 bases for J; bases not matched to a gene: 11. CDR3 length equals 17 residues. The CDR3 here is CASSLDGLVGQGYEQYF. In nucleotides, the CDR3 is TGTGCCAGCAGCTTAGATGGCCTGGTTGGACAGGGCTACGAGCAGTACTTC.

This clone is a singleton in its sample. The rearrangement joins TRBV4-1 to TRBJ2-5, with D unclear. V shed 0 bases and J shed 2 bases, with 10 bases lying between them. Germline assignment: CDR1 MGHRA and CDR2 YSYEKL. This CDR3 contains 15 residues. As DNA, the CDR3 is TGCGCCAGCAGCCAAGAGGTGCGGAAACAAGAGACCCAGTACTTC. Protein: CASSQEVRKQETQYF.

The sample holds one count of this clone. The chain is built from TRBV9 and TRBJ2-5; 9 bases match TRBD2. The CDR3 is made up of 16 amino acids. Unmatched junction bases numbered 8, after V lost 0 bases and J lost 5 bases. Per germline, CDR1 SGDLS and CDR2 YYNGEE. This CDR3 is CASSVESGGPYETQYF. The CDR3 coding sequence is TGTGCCAGCAGCGTAGAAAGCGGGGGGCCGTACGAGACCCAGTACTTC.

This clone was seen only once. This chain uses TRBV2 with TRBJ1-1, with D hard to call. Deletions cut 4 bases from V and 3 bases from J, with 9 bases between. This CDR3 region has 13 residues. Per germline, CDR1 SNHLY and CDR2 FYNNEI. The CDR3 spells CASSGGGYTEAFF. Written as DNA, the CDR3 is TGTGCCAGCAGTGGGGGAGGGTACACTGAAGCTTTCTTT.

This sequence joins TRBV19 and TRBJ2-7, with TRBD1 identical over 9 bases. After removal of 9 bases from V and 6 bases from J, the junction contained 12 bases not matched to a gene. Germline values: CDR1 LNHDA, CDR2 SQIVND (reference sequence). This CDR3 is 14 amino acids long. This chain's CDR3 is CASSSLRGQGEQYF. The CDR3 nucleotides read TGTGCCAGCTCCTCTCTCCGGGGACAGGGCGAGCAGTACTTC.

The V and J genes are TRBV18 and TRBJ1-2, with 7 bases identical to TRBD1. The CDR3 consists of 17 residues. Germline CDR1 KGHSH, CDR2 LQKENI. The J segment lost 1 base and the V segment lost 5 bases, leaving 13 bases of the junction unmatched. CDR3 in amino acids: CASSGSQTGNSNYGYTF. The DNA of the CDR3 is TGTGCCAGCTCAGGATCCCAGACAGGGAATAGTAACTATGGCTACACCTTC. The full variable domain, with the rest looked up from reference TRBV18 and TRBJ1-2, is NAGVMQNPRHLVRRRGQEARLRCSPMKGHSHVYWYRQLPEEGLKFMVYLQKENIIDESGMPKERFSAEFPKEGPSILRIQQVVRGDSAAYFCASSGSQTGNSNYGYTFGSGTRLTVV.

The rearrangement links TRBV18 to TRBJ2-2; the D gene is possibly TRBD2 (6 bases). Trimming took 3 bases from V and 7 from J, leaving 12 bases between them. There are 14 residues in the CDR3. Germline CDR1 reads KGHSH; CDR2 reads LQKENI. As DNA, the CDR3 is TGTGCCAGCTCACCGGCGGGGCTGAACGGGGAGCTGTTTTTT. This codes for CASSPAGLNGELFF.

The chain carries TRBV5-1 and TRBJ2-7, with 7 bases aligning to TRBD1. Trimming took 4 bases from V and 0 from J; bases not matched to a gene: 7. Germline V lookup: CDR1 SGHRS, CDR2 YFSETQ. The CDR3 is made up of 15 amino acids. The CDR3 bases are TGCGCCAGCAGCCCTGTCAGGGGGAGCTCCTACGAGCAGTACTTC. This encodes CASSPVRGSSYEQYF.

The chain joins TRBV6-5 to TRBJ2-2; D unresolved. This CDR3 has 13 residues. Trimming took off 5 bases at V and 2 bases at J, with 6 bases between the two ends. CDR1 is MNHEY, CDR2 SVGAGI, per germline. The DNA of the CDR3 is TGTGCCAGCAGTCCAACAAACACCGGGGAGCTGTTTTTT. As protein: CASSPTNTGELFF.

The chain is built from TRBV24-1 and TRBJ2-3; tentative D call: TRBD2 (7 bases). CDR3 length: 15 amino acids. Per the germline V gene, CDR1 is KGHDR and CDR2 is SFDVKD. V was shortened by 4 bases and J by 5 bases, with 15 bases between the two germline ends. This CDR3 is CATSESGLGGDTQYF. CDR3 sequence (DNA): TGTGCCACCAGTGAAAGTGGACTAGGGGGAGATACGCAGTATTTT.

The chain uses TRBV3-1 (or the pseudogene TRBV3-2) and TRBJ1-1, with a possible D match to TRBD1 (6 bases). V was cut by 7 bases and J by 4 bases, with 19 bases left in between. CDR3 length equals 15 residues. The germline gives CDR1 LGHDT, CDR2 YNNKEL (reference sequence). Here the CDR3 reads CASTQSATGSTEAFF. CDR3 DNA sequence: TGTGCCAGCACCCAGTCTGCCACAGGGAGCACTGAAGCTTTCTTT.

The chain employs TRBV24-1 and TRBJ2-5, with D possibly TRBD2 on 6 matching bases. Deletions cut 6 bases from V and 4 bases from J, with 8 bases between. CDR1 and CDR2 from the germline V gene are KGHDR and SFDVKD. The CDR3 extends over 12 amino acids. The CDR3: CATSRGRETQYF. CDR3 coding DNA: TGTGCCACCAGTCGGGGGAGAGAGACCCAGTACTTC.

The J gene is TRBJ1-5, the V gene TRBV6-6, with TRBD1 matching over 11 bases. With 4 bases clipped from V and 5 bases from J, the junction kept 7 bases outside the gene matches. Germline CDR1 and CDR2: MNHNY and SVGAGI (reference sequence). This CDR3 comprises 16 residues. DNA for the CDR3: TGTGCCAGCAGTTCCCCGGACAGGGGGCTAGATCAGCCCCAGCATTTT. It codes for CASSSPDRGLDQPQHF.

This chain uses TRBV15 with TRBJ2-1; 16 bases fit TRBD2. Germline trimming cut 1 base from V and 9 bases from J; bases unmatched to any gene: 6. Germline loops: CDR1 LNHNV, CDR2 YYDKDF (reference sequence). The CDR3 runs to 17 residues. DNA for the CDR3: TGTGCCACCAGCAGAGCCGGGACTAGCGGGGGGGCTGGTGAGCAGTTCTTC. Encoded protein: CATSRAGTSGGAGEQFF.